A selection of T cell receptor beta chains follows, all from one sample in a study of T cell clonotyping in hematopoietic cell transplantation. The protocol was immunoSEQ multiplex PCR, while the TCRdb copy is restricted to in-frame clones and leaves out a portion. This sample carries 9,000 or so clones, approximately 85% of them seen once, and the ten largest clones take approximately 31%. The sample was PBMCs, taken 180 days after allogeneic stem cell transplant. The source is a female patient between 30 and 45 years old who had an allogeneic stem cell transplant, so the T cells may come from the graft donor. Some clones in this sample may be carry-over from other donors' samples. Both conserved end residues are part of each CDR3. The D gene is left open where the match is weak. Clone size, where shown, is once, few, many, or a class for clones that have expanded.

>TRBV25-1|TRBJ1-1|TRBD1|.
TGTGCCACCGGGGGACAGGGAATGAACACTGAAGCTTTCTTT
CATGGQGMNTEAFF
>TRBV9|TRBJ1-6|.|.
TGTGCCAGCAGCGTAGGACAAGCATATAATTCACCCCTCCACTTT
CASSVGQAYNSPLHF
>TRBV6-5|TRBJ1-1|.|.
TGTGCCAGCAGCCACGACAGGCGCAACACTGAAGCTTTCTTT
CASSHDRRNTEAFF
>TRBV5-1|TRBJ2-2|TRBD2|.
TGCGCCAGCAGCTTGTTCCTAGCGGGGCCGGCCGGGGAGCTGTTTTTT
CASSLFLAGPAGELFF
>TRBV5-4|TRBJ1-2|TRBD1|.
TGTGCCAGCAGCTTAAGGACAGGGCATGGCTACACCTTC
CASSLRTGHGYTF
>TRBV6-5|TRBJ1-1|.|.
TGTGCCAGCAGTTACTCCGAACTCGGCACTGAAGCTTTCTTT
CASSYSELGTEAFF
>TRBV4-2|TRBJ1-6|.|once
TGTGCCAGCAGCCAAGATAGGCGCTCCTATAATTCACCCCTCCACTTT
CASSQDRRSYNSPLHF
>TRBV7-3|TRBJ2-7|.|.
TGTGCCAGCAGTTCCGAGGGGGGCGAGCAGTACTTC
CASSSEGGEQYF
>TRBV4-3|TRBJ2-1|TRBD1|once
TGCGCCAGCAGCCAACAACAGGGGCGTAACCGATTGGACAATGAGCAGTTCTTC
CASSQQQGRNRLDNEQFF
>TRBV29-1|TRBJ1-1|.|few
TGCAGCGTTGAAGTACCCCAACTGGAAGCTTTCTTT
CSVEVPQLEAFF
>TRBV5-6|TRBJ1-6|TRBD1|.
TGTGCCAGCAGCCCTCGGGACAGGGATAATTCACCCCTCCACTTT
CASSPRDRDNSPLHF
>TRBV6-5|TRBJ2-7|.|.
TGTGCCAGCAGTTCCCCCTCGTCACTCTACGAGCAGTACTTC
CASSSPSSLYEQYF